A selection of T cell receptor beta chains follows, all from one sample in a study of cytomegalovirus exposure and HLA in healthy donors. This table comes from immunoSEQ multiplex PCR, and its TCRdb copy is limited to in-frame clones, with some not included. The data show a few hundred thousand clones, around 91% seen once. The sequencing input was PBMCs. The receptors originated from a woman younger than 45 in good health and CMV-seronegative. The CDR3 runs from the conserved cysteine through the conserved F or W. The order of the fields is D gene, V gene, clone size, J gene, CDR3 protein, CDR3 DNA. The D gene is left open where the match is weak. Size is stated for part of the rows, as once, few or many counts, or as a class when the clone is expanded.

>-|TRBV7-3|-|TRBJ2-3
CASSFLGTSDTQYF
TGTGCCAGCAGCTTTCTGGGGACTTCAGATACGCAGTATTTT
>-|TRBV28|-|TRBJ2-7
CASSLNPSGLDYEQYF
TGTGCCAGCAGTTTAAACCCCAGCGGGCTTGACTACGAGCAGTACTTC
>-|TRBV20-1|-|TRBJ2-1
CSASGSEQFF
TGCAGTGCTAGTGGTTCAGAGCAGTTCTTC
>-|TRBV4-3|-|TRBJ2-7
CASSPVARSSYEQYF
TGCGCCAGCAGCCCCGTCGCCCGAAGCTCCTACGAGCAGTACTTC
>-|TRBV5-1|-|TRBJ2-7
CASSGLGLAGSYEQYF
TGCGCCAGCAGCGGGCTGGGGCTAGCTGGCTCCTACGAGCAGTACTTC
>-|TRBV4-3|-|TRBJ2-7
CASSQGRAYEQYF
TGCGCCAGCAGCCAAGGCAGGGCCTACGAGCAGTACTTC
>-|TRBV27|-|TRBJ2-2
CASSRGTSSGELFF
TGTGCCAGCAGCCGCGGCACTAGTTCCGGGGAGCTGTTTTTT
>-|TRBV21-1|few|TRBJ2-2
CASSKADHTGELFF
TGTGCCAGCAGCAAAGCGGACCACACCGGGGAGCTGTTTTTT
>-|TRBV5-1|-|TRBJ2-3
CASSFSGDTQYF
TGCGCCAGCAGCTTCTCAGGGGATACGCAGTATTTT
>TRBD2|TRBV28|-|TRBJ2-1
CASTLLAGGPWNEQFF
TGTGCCAGCACCCTGCTAGCGGGAGGGCCTTGGAATGAGCAGTTCTTC
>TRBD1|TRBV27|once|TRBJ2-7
CASSPRTGGRHEQYF
TGTGCCAGCAGTCCGCGGACAGGGGGGAGGCACGAGCAGTACTTC
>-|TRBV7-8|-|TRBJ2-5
CASSWGLQETQYF
TGTGCCAGCAGCTGGGGACTCCAAGAGACCCAGTACTTC
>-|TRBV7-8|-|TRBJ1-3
CASSLGTSSGNTIYF
TGTGCCAGCAGCCTAGGGACAAGCTCTGGAAACACCATATATTTT
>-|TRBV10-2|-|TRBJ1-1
CASRGLNTEAFF
TGCGCCAGCAGGGGGCTGAACACTGAAGCTTTCTTT
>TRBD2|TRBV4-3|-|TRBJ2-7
CASSQDRGLAGYEQYF
TGCGCCAGCAGCCAAGATCGAGGACTAGCGGGGTACGAGCAGTACTTC
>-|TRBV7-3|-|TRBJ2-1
CASSLTGSSYNEQFF
TGTGCCAGCAGCTTAACAGGAAGCTCCTACAATGAGCAGTTCTTC
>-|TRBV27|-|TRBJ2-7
CASSSGYEQYF
TGTGCCAGCAGTTCCGGATACGAGCAGTACTTC
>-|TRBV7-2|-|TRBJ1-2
CASSLDGLGSAF
TGTGCCAGCAGCCTCGACGGGCTGGGGAGCGCCTTC
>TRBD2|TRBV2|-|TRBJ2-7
CASSDMGLASSYEQYF
TGTGCCAGCAGTGATATGGGACTAGCGAGTTCCTACGAGCAGTACTTC
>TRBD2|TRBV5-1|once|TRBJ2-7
CASSWGTSGSYEQYF
TGCGCCAGCAGCTGGGGGACTAGTGGTTCCTACGAGCAGTACTTC
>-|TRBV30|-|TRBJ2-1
CAWGWNEQFF
TGTGCCTGGGGGTGGAATGAGCAGTTCTTC
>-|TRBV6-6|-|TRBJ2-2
CASSLNTGELFF
TGTGCCAGCAGCTTAAACACCGGGGAGCTGTTTTTT